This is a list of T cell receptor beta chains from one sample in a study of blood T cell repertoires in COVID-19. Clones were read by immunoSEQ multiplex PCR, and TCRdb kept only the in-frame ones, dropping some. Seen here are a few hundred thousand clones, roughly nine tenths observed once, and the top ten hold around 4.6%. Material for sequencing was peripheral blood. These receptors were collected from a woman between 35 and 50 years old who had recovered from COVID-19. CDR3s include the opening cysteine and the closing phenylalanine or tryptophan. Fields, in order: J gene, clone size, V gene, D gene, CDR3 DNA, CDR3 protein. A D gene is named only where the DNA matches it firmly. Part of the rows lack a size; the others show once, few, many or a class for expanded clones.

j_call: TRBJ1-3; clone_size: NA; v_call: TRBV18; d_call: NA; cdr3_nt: TGTGCCAGCTCACCACCAGGGGCAGGAAACACCATATATTTT; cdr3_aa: CASSPPGAGNTIYF
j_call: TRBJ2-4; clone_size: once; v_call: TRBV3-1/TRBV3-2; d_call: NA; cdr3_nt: TGTGCCAGCAGCCAAACCCGACAGGGAGGCCAAAACATTCAGTACTTC; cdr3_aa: CASSQTRQGGQNIQYF
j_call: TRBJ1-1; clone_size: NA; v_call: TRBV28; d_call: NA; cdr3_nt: TGTGCCAGCAAATCGGCCGACAGCACTGAAGCTTTCTTT; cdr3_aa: CASKSADSTEAFF
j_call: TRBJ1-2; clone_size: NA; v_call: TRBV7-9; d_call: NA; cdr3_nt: TGTGCCAGCAGCTTGGCGGCGGGGGATGGCTACACCTTC; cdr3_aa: CASSLAAGDGYTF
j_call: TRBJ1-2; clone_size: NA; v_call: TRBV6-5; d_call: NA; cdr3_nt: TGTGCCAGCAGGTTACAGGTCTATGGCTACACCTTC; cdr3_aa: CASRLQVYGYTF
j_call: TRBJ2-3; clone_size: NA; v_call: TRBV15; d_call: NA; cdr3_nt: TGTGCCACCAGCGCCCGAAACAGGGTGTTTCCAGATACGCAGTATTTT; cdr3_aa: CATSARNRVFPDTQYF
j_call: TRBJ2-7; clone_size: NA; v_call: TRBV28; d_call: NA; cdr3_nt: TGTGCCAGCAGTTTGTTGGACATAAGATACGAGCAGTACTTC; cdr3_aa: CASSLLDIRYEQYF
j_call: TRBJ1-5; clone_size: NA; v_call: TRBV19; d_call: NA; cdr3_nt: TGTGCCAGTAGTGGAGGGGTCCGTCAGCCCCAGCATTTT; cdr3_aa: CASSGGVRQPQHF
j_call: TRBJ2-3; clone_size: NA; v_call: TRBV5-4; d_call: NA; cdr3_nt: TGTGCCAGCAGCCCCAAGGCAGGGCTCACAGATACGCAGTATTTT; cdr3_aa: CASSPKAGLTDTQYF
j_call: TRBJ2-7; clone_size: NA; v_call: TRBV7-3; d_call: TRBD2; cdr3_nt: TGTGCCAGCAGCTTAAGACATAGCGGGGAAGGTGAGCAGTACTTC; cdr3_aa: CASSLRHSGEGEQYF
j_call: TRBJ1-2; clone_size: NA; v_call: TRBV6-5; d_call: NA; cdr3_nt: TGTGCCAGCAGGGCCGAGGGCCCCTATGGCTACACCTTC; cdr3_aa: CASRAEGPYGYTF
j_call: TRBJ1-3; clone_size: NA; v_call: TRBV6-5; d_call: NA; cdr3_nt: TGTGCCAGCAGTTCAGGGGCTGGAAACACCATATATTTT; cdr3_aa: CASSSGAGNTIYF
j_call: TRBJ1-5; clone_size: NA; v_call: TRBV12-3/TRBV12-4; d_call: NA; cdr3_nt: TGTGCCAGCAGTCATGATCAGCCCCAGCATTTT; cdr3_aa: CASSHDQPQHF
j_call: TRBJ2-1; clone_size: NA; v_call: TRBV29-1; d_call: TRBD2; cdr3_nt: TGCAGCGTTCCCCCGTTCGGGGGGGCCGGGAATGAGCAGTTCTTC; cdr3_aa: CSVPPFGGAGNEQFF
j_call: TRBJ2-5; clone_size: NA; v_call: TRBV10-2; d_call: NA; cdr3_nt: TGCGCCAGCGAAGGCGGGGAGGAGACCCAGTACTTC; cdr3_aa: CASEGGEETQYF
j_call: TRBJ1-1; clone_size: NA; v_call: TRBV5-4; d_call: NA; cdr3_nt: TGTGCCAGCAGCTTGGTCCAGGGGCCCGCTTTCACTGAAGCTTTCTTT; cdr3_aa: CASSLVQGPAFTEAFF
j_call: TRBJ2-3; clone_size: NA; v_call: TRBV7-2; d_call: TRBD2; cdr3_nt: TGTGCCAGCAGCTTAGCCCAGCGGGAGAACACAGATACGCAGTATTTT; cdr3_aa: CASSLAQRENTDTQYF
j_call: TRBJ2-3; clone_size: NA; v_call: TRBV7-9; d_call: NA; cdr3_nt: TGTGCCAGCAGCTTATGGCGGGAAAGTGTAAGCGCCGATACGCAGTATTTT; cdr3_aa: CASSLWRESVSADTQYF
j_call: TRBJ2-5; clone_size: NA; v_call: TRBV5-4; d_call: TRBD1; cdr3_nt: TGTGCCAGCAGCTTTATAGGGACAGAAGAGACCCAGTACTTC; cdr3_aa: CASSFIGTEETQYF
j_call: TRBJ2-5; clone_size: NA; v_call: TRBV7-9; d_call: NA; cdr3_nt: TGTGCCAGCAGCTCACGGCCCGGGACTCAAGAGACCCAGTACTTC; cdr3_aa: CASSSRPGTQETQYF
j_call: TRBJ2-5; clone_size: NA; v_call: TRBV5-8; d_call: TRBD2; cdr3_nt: TGTGCCAGCAGCTCTGGACTAGCGGGAAAGGAGACCCAGTACTTC; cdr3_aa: CASSSGLAGKETQYF
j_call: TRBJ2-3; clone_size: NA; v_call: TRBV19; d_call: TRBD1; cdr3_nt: TGTGCCAGTAGTCATGACAGGGGAAGCGATACGCAGTATTTT; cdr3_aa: CASSHDRGSDTQYF
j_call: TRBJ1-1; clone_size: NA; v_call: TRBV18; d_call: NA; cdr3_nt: TGTGCCAGCTCACCACCTATACAAGTAGCGAACACTGAAGCTTTCTTT; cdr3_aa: CASSPPIQVANTEAFF
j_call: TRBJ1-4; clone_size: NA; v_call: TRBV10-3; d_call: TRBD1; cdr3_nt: TGTGCCACCAAGGACAGGGGTGGTGAAAAACTGTTTTTT; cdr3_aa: CATKDRGGEKLFF
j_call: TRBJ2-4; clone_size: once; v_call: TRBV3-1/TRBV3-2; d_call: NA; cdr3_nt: TGTGCCAGCAGCCCGACTAGTGACATTCAGTACTTC; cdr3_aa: CASSPTSDIQYF
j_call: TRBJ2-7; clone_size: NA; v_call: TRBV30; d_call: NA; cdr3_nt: TGTGCCTGCCGGGACTTGACCTACGAGCAGTACTTC; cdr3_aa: CACRDLTYEQYF
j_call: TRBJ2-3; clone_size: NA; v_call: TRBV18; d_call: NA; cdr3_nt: TGTGCCAGCTCACCATACGGGGGGCGCGGGACAGATACGCAGTATTTT; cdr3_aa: CASSPYGGRGTDTQYF
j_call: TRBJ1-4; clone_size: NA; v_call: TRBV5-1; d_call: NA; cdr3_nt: TGCGCCAGCAGCGCCAACAGGGCTCCCGCCGAAAAACTGTTTTTT; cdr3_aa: CASSANRAPAEKLFF
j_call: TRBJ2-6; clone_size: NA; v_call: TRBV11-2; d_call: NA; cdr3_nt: TGTGCCAGCAGCTTAGCAGGGATCGGGGCCAACGTCCTGACTTTC; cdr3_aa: CASSLAGIGANVLTF
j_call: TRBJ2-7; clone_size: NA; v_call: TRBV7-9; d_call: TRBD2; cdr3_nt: TGTGCCAGCAGCCCCAGGGGGGGACTAGCGGGCCAGACGGGAGGGCAGTACTTC; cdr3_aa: CASSPRGGLAGQTGGQYF
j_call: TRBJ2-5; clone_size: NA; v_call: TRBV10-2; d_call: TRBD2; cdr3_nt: TGCGCCAGCACGACGACTAGCGGGGGTTCGGAGACCCAGTACTTC; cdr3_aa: CASTTTSGGSETQYF
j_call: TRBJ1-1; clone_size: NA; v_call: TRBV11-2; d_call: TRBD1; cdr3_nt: TGTGCCAGCAGCGTTGGGACAGGGGGCATGAACACTGAAGCTTTCTTT; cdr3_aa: CASSVGTGGMNTEAFF
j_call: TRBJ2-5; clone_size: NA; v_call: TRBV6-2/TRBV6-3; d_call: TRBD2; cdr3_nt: TGTGCCAGCAGTTACTTCCGCGGGACTAGCGGGATAGGGGACCAAGAGACCCAGTACTTC; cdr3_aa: CASSYFRGTSGIGDQETQYF
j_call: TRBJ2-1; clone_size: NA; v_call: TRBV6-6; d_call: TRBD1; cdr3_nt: TGTGCCAGCGGGGGGACAGGAGTGAGGAATGAGCAGTTCTTC; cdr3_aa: CASGGTGVRNEQFF
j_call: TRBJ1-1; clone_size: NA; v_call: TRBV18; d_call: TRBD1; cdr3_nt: TGTGCCAGCTCACCACGACAGGGGGACGAAGCTTTCTTT; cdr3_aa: CASSPRQGDEAFF
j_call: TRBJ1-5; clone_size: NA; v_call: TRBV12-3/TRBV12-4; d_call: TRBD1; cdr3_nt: TGTGCCAGCAGGGGGACAGGGAATCAGCCCCAGCATTTT; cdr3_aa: CASRGTGNQPQHF
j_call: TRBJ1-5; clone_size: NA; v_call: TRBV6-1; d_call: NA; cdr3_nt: TGTGCCAGCAGTGAAGGCGGGAGCAATCAGCCCCAGCATTTT; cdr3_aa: CASSEGGSNQPQHF
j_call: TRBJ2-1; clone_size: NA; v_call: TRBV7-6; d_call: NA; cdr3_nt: TGTGCCAGCAGCTTAGCGGCACTAGCATCGTACAATGAGCAGTTCTTC; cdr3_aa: CASSLAALASYNEQFF
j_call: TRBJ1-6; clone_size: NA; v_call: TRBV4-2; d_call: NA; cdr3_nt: TGTGCCAGCAGCCAGGTGGAGCCGAGCTCCTATAATTCACCCCTCCACTTT; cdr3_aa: CASSQVEPSSYNSPLHF
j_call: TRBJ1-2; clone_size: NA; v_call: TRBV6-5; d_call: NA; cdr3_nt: TGTGCCAGCAGTATGGCGGCCAGGGCCGAGGGCTACACCTTC; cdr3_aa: CASSMAARAEGYTF
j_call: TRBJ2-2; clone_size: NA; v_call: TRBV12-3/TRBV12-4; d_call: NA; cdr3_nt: TGTGCCAGCAGTTCCCACAGACCCGGGGAGCTGTTTTTT; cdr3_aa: CASSSHRPGELFF
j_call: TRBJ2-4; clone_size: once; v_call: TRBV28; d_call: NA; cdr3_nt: TGTGCCAGCGATGGTACTCAAAACATTCAGTACTTC; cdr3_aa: CASDGTQNIQYF
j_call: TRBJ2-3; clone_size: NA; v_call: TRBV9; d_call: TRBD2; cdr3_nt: TGTGCCAGCAGCGTAGAAGGACTAGCAACAGATACGCAGTATTTT; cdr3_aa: CASSVEGLATDTQYF
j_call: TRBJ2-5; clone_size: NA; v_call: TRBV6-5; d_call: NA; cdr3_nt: TGTGCCAGCAGAACAGGTTCGCGGGAGACCCAGTACTTC; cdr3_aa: CASRTGSRETQYF
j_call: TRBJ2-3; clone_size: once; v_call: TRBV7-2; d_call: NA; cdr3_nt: TGTGCCAGCGCTATATCTAGCACAGATACGCAGTATTTT; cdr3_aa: CASAISSTDTQYF
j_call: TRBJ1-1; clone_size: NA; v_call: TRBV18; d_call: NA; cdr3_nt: TGTGCCAGCTCACCACCTGGGGGGAGTGGCACTGAAGCTTTCTTT; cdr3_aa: CASSPPGGSGTEAFF
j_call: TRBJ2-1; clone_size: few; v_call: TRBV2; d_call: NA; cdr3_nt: TGTGCCAGCACCGAACGGGATTGGCCCTCTTTCGATGAGCAGTTCTTC; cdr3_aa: CASTERDWPSFDEQFF
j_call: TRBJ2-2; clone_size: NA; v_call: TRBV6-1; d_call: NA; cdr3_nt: TGTGCCAGCAGTGAAGCCTATGACACCGGGGAGCTGTTTTTT; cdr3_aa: CASSEAYDTGELFF
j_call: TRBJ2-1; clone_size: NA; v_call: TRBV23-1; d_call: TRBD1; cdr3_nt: TGCGCCAGCAGTCGCCGCCTCGCAGGGGGCTCCTACAATGAGCAGTTCTTC; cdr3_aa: CASSRRLAGGSYNEQFF
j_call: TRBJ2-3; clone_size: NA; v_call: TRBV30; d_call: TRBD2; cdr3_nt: TGTGCCTGGAGTTATAGCGGGGGGGCTGATACGCAGTATTTT; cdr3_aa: CAWSYSGGADTQYF
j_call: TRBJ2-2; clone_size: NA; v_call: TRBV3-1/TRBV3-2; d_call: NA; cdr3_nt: TGTGCCAGCAGCCAGGGAAGGGAGCCCGGGGAGCTGTTTTTT; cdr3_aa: CASSQGREPGELFF
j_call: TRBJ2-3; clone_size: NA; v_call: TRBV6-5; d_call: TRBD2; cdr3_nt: TGTGCCAGCAGTACTAGCGGGAGACCAGATACGCAGTATTTT; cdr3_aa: CASSTSGRPDTQYF
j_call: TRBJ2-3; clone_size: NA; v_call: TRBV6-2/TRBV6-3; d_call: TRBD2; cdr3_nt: TGTGCCAGCAGTTTAGTTCGACTAGCGGGAGGGTACACAGATACGCAGTATTTT; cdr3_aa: CASSLVRLAGGYTDTQYF
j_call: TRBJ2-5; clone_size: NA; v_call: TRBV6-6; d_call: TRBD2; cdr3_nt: TGTGCCAGCAGTTACCAACTAGCGGGGAGACAAGAGACCCAGTACTTC; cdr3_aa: CASSYQLAGRQETQYF